This T cell receptor (beta chain) came from a study of blood T cells in healthy people across ages. At the level of the study: The template switching approach captured approximately one barcoded beta molecule for every two T cells. Study results and limitations: Whereas aged donors had fewer naive CD4+ cells, long-lived donors had more of them and higher diversity.

The V end lost 5 bases, the J end lost 1 base, and 8 bases lay between the germline ends. Per germline, CDR1 SQVTM and CDR2 ANQGSEA. The CDR3 has 13 residues. This clonotype was seen a handful of times. Its antigen is undetermined. A second PCR, run for roughly 7 to 12 cycles, used a sample-barcoded 5' primer plus a J-beta primer mix. Each cDNA molecule, via a template-switch adaptor with 12 random nucleotides, was tagged. All samples yielded 2.5 million or more CDR3-containing paired-end reads. TCRdb independently ran MiXCR on the 5' RACE reads; one entry per CDR3 protein. The profile covers some 1,500,000 distinct CDR3 sequences, with around 40% appearing a single time and approximately 4.1% taken by the ten largest.

Material: blood. The source is a woman in her late teens or twenties in good health. The V and J genes are TRBV29-1 and TRBJ2-2; D is unclear. For the CDR3, the DNA is TGCAGCGTTAACACTGAGAACACCGGGGAGCTGTTTTTT. Its translation is CSVNTENTGELFF.